The 20 T cell receptor beta chains listed next were all sequenced from one sample in a study of OX40 agonist ivuxolimab in advanced cancers. Clones were sequenced by immunoSEQ multiplex PCR, and TCRdb holds only the in-frame ones, with some missing. Of tens of thousands of clones listed, 94% are singletons. The specimen was CD4+ or CD8+ T cells sorted from blood, collected in a trial of the OX40 agonist ivuxolimab. The source is an adult with an advanced solid tumor such as melanoma, head and neck, liver or kidney cancer.

J is TRBJ2-7 and V is TRBV5-1; 7 bases are shared with TRBD2. V was clipped by 1 base and J by 2 bases; unmatched bases: 3. The CDR3 has 14 residues. Germline CDR1 reads SGHRS; CDR2 reads YFSETQ. CDR3 amino acids: CASSLRGGPYEQYF. The CDR3 bases are TGCGCCAGCAGCTTGCGGGGAGGGCCCTACGAGCAGTACTTC. The full variable domain, its missing parts supplied by reference TRBV5-1 and TRBJ2-7, is KAGVTQTPRYLIKTRGQQVTLSCSPISGHRSVSWYQQTPGQGLQFLFEYFSETQRNKGNFPGRFSGRQFSNSRSEMNVSTLELGDSALYLCASSLRGGPYEQYFGPGTRLTVT.

This rearrangement joins TRBV6-5 to TRBJ2-4, with a possible D match to TRBD2 (6 bases). Germline assignment: CDR1 MNHEY and CDR2 SVGAGI. V lost 3 bases and J lost 5, with 14 bases in between. This CDR3 spans 15 amino acids. In DNA form, the CDR3 reads TGTGCCAGCAGTTATTCCCCTAGCGTCCAAAACATTCAGTACTTC. Protein sequence: CASSYSPSVQNIQYF.

This clone was recorded once. The gene calls are TRBV19 and TRBJ2-1; 9 bases align to TRBD1. Per germline, CDR1 LNHDA and CDR2 SQIVND (reference sequence). Trimming took 5 bases from V and 8 from J; bases not matched to a gene: 7. The CDR3 has 14 residues. CDR3 residues: CASSSGTGNDEQFF. In DNA, the CDR3 is TGTGCCAGTAGTTCGGGGACAGGGAACGATGAGCAGTTCTTC.

This clone was counted once. CDR3 in amino acids: CASSDGGGHYGYTF. The CDR3 DNA is TGTGCCAGCAGTGATGGTGGGGGGCATTATGGCTACACCTTC. The rearrangement joins TRBV2 to TRBJ1-2; TRBD1 might be the D (6 bases). V dropped 3 bases and J dropped 5 bases, with 13 bases sitting between them. Per germline, CDR1 SNHLY and CDR2 FYNNEI. The CDR3 consists of 14 residues.

The genes are TRBV7-8 and TRBJ1-2; the D is unclear. Germline-derived CDR1 and CDR2 are SGHVS and FQNEAQ. V dropped 0 bases and J dropped 5 bases, with 19 bases sitting between them. The CDR3 spans 17 residues. In nucleotides, the CDR3 is TGTGCCAGCAGCTTAGCTGGGTGGCAGACATTTCAGTATGGCTACACCTTC. This gives the protein CASSLAGWQTFQYGYTF.

The J gene is TRBJ2-3, the V gene TRBV27, with a possible D match to TRBD2 (6 bases). The CDR3 totals 14 residues. V was pared by 3 bases and J by 2 bases, with 9 bases between. Germline-derived CDR1 and CDR2 are MNHEY and SMNVEV (reference sequence). The CDR3 spells CASSFGGSTDTQYF. CDR3 coding DNA: TGTGCCAGCAGTTTCGGGGGATCCACAGATACGCAGTATTTT.

This clone showed up just once. V gene TRBV27 combines with J gene TRBJ2-1; TRBD1 agrees at 7 bases. In germline, CDR1 is MNHEY, CDR2 SMNVEV (reference sequence). The J segment lost 7 bases and the V segment lost 6 bases, leaving 15 bases of the junction unmatched. This CDR3 is built from 16 residues. CDR3: CASRLSTGNPENEQFF. CDR3 nucleotide sequence: TGTGCCAGCAGACTCTCGACAGGGAATCCGGAGAATGAGCAGTTCTTC.

The chain combines TRBV7-6 with TRBJ2-7, with 11 bases matching TRBD2. The CDR3 sequence is 15 residues long. The germline V gene encodes CDR1 SGHVS and CDR2 FNYEAQ. The J segment lost 5 bases and the V segment lost 3 bases, leaving 6 bases of the junction unmatched. The CDR3: CASSFSGRARDEQYF. CDR3 coding DNA: TGTGCCAGCAGCTTTAGCGGGAGGGCGCGGGACGAGCAGTACTTC. Combining the CDR3 with reference TRBV7-6 and TRBJ2-7 gives the whole variable domain GAGVSQSPRYKVTKRGQDVALRCDPISGHVSLYWYRQALGQGPEFLTYFNYEAQQDKSGLPNDRFSAERPEGSISTLTIQRTEQRDSAMYRCASSFSGRARDEQYFGPGTRLTVT.

The chain's CDR3 is CASRGGGGMHTEAFF. CDR3 sequence (DNA): TGTGCCAGCAGAGGAGGGGGTGGAATGCACACTGAAGCTTTCTTT. V gene TRBV27 combines with J gene TRBJ1-1, with a tentative D call TRBD1 (6 bases). CDR3 length: 15 residues. V shed 6 bases and J shed 3 bases, with 17 bases lying between them. Germline loops: CDR1 MNHEY, CDR2 SMNVEV (reference sequence).

This clone was picked up one time. The chain recombines TRBV10-3 with TRBJ1-1; possible D gene TRBD1, 5 bases. The CDR3 has 14 residues. Germline V gene sequence: CDR1 ENHRY, CDR2 SYGVKD. The V end lost 3 bases, the J end lost 5 bases, and 13 bases lay between the germline ends. CDR3 in amino acids: CAISELGERTEAFF. CDR3 nucleotides: TGTGCCATCAGTGAACTGGGGGAGCGAACTGAAGCTTTCTTT.

V is TRBV4-1 and J is TRBJ1-3; D gene unclear. The V gene's germline CDR1 is MGHRA and CDR2 YSYEKL. The CDR3 is 15 amino acids. Deletions cut 0 bases from V and 1 base from J, with 7 bases between. CDR3 sequence (DNA): TGCGCCAGCAGCCAAGACCGGACGTCTGGAAACACCATATATTTT. This encodes CASSQDRTSGNTIYF.

The chain carries TRBV5-1 and TRBJ2-2; D is possibly TRBD1 or TRBD2 (5 bases each). Trimming stripped 4 bases from V and 6 bases from J, with 25 bases between. This CDR3 contains 18 residues. Germline assignment: CDR1 SGHRS and CDR2 YFSETQ. This chain's CDR3 is CASSLRALPSLGAGELFF. In nucleotides, the CDR3 is TGCGCCAGCAGCCTGAGGGCGCTCCCTAGCCTAGGGGCCGGGGAGCTGTTTTTT.

The chain uses TRBV5-4 and TRBJ1-2, with D possibly TRBD1 on 6 matching bases. The CDR3 length is 15 residues. CDR1 is SGHNT and CDR2 is YYREEE in the germline V gene (reference sequence). Trimming pared 0 bases from V and 0 bases from J, leaving 9 bases between. The CDR3 protein is CASSLDRVTNYGYTF. The CDR3 nucleotides are TGTGCCAGCAGCTTGGACAGGGTCACTAACTATGGCTACACCTTC. Complete variable domain (other parts from reference TRBV5-4 and TRBJ1-2): ETGVTQSPTHLIKTRGQQVTLRCSSQSGHNTVSWYQQALGQGPQFIFQYYREEENGRGNFPPRFSGLQFPNYSSELNVNALELDDSALYLCASSLDRVTNYGYTFGSGTRLTVV.

This sequence joins TRBV4-3 and TRBJ2-3; 11 bases agree with TRBD2. Germline CDR1 is LGHNA and CDR2 is YSLEER. With 1 base clipped from V and 4 bases from J, the junction kept 4 bases outside the gene matches. The CDR3 totals 16 residues. The CDR3 spells CASSQGASGRPDTQYF. CDR3 DNA: TGCGCCAGCAGCCAAGGGGCTAGCGGGAGGCCAGATACGCAGTATTTT.

This chain joins TRBV6-1 and TRBJ1-2; no definite D call. Germline assignment: CDR1 MNHNS and CDR2 SASEGT. The CDR3 is 14 residues long. With 6 bases removed from V and 4 bases from J, the gap between germline ends came to 15 bases. The CDR3 nucleotides are TGTGCCAGCAGCCCGGCCCTGGCAGTCTATGGCTACACCTTC. It translates to CASSPALAVYGYTF.

The J gene is TRBJ1-4, the V gene TRBV25-1; D uncertain. V gave up 0 bases and J gave up 5 bases, with 10 bases separating them. There are 15 residues in the CDR3. CDR1 and CDR2 from the germline V gene are MGHDK and SYGVNS. The CDR3 loop reads CASSEYNGPNEKLFF. DNA for the CDR3: TGTGCCAGCAGTGAATATAACGGTCCGAATGAAAAACTGTTTTTT.

The chain couples TRBV7-9 to TRBJ2-7, with D tentatively TRBD1 (5 bases). Germline lookup yields CDR1 SEHNR and CDR2 FQNEAQ (reference sequence). Trimming pared 4 bases from V and 2 bases from J, leaving 12 bases between. This CDR3 region has 14 residues. The CDR3 protein is CASSSYDSTYEQYF. CDR3 DNA sequence: TGTGCCAGCAGCTCTTACGACAGTACCTACGAGCAGTACTTC.

This chain uses TRBV11-2 with TRBJ2-5; D is unclear. The J call could be wrong; TRBJ2-7 is a better fit for the DNA end. Germline-derived CDR1 and CDR2 are SGHAT and FQNNGV. The CDR3 spans 14 residues. Here the CDR3 reads CASSLDGGPYEQYF. Here the CDR3 DNA reads TGTGCCAGCAGCTTAGATGGCGGTCCCTACGAGCAGTACTTC.

The chain employs TRBV4-1 and TRBJ2-7; D gene ambiguous. Per the germline V gene, CDR1 is MGHRA and CDR2 is YSYEKL. This CDR3 spans 12 amino acids. V lost 4 bases, J lost 7 bases, and 11 bases lay in between. The CDR3 sequence is CASSPGAREQYF. CDR3 coding DNA: TGCGCCAGCAGCCCTGGCGCAAGGGAGCAGTACTTC.

The chain links TRBV5-4 to TRBJ1-1; D is undetermined. CDR3 size: 14 residues. Germline CDR1 reads SGHNT; CDR2 reads YYREEE (reference sequence). The V gene lost 4 bases and the J gene lost 4 bases, with 14 bases spanning the gap. For the CDR3, the DNA is TGTGCCAGCAGCCTACGCGGTGGCGGCACTGAAGCTTTCTTT. Protein sequence: CASSLRGGGTEAFF.